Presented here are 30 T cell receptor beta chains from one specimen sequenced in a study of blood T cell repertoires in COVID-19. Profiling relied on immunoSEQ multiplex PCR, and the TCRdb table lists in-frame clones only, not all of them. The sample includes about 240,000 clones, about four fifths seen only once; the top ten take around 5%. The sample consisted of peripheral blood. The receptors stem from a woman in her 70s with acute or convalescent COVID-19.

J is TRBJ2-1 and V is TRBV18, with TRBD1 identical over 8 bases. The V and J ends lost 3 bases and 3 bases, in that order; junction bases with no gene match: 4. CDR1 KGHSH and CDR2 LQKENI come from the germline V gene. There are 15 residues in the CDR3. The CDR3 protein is CASSPDRGFYNEQFF. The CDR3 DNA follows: TGTGCCAGCTCACCCGACAGGGGCTTCTACAATGAGCAGTTCTTC.

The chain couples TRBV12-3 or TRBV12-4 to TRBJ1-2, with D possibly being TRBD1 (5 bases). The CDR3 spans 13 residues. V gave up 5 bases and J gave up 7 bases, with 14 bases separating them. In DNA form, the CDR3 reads TGTGCCAGCAGTACCGGGACTAACCCTGGCTACACCTTC. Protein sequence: CASSTGTNPGYTF.

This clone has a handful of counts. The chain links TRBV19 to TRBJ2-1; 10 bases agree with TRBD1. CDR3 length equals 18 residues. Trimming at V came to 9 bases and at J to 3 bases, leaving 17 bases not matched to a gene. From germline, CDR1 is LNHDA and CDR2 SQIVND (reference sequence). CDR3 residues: CARKLGTGAPGRYNEQFF. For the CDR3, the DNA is TGTGCCAGAAAATTGGGGACAGGGGCGCCGGGCCGCTACAATGAGCAGTTCTTC.

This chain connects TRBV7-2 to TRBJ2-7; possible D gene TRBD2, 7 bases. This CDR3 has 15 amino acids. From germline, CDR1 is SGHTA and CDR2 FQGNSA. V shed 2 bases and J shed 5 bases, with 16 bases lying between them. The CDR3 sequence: CASSLFGGQGNEQYF. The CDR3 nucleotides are TGTGCCAGCAGCTTATTCGGGGGGCAGGGCAACGAGCAGTACTTC.

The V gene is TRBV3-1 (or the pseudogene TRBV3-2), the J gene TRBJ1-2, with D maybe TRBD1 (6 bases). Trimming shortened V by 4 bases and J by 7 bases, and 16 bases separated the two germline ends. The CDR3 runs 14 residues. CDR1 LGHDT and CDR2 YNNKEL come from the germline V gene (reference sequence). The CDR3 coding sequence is TGTGCCAGCAGCCCCGCCAGGGGATTAGGTGGCTACACCTTC. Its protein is CASSPARGLGGYTF.

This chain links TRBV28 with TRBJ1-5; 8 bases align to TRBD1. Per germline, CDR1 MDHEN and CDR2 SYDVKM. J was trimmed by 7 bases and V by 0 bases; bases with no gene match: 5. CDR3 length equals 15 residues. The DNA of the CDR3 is TGTGCCAGCAGTTTATGGACAGGGGTTGAACAGCCCCAGCATTTT. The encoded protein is CASSLWTGVEQPQHF.

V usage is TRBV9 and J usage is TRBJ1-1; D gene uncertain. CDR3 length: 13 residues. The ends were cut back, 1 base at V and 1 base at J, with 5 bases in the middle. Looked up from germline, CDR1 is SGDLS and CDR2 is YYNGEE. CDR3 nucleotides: TGTGCCAGCAGCGTACAGGAGAACACTGAAGCTTTCTTT. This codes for CASSVQENTEAFF. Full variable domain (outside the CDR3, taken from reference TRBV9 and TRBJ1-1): DSGVTQTPKHLITATGQRVTLRCSPRSGDLSVYWYQQSLDQGLQFLIQYYNGEERAKGNILERFSAQQFPDLHSELNLSSLELGDSALYFCASSVQENTEAFFGQGTRLTVV.

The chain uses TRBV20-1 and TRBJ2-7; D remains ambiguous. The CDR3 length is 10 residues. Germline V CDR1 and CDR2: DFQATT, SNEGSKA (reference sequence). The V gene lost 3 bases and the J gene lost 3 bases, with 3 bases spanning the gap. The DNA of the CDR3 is TGCAGTGCTAGCAACTACGAGCAGTACTTC. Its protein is CSASNYEQYF.

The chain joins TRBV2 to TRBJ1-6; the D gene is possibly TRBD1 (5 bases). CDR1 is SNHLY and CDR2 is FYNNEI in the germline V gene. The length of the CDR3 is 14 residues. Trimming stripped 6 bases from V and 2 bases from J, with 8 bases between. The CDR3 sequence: CASREGPYNSPLHF. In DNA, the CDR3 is TGTGCCAGCAGGGAGGGACCCTATAATTCACCCCTCCACTTT.

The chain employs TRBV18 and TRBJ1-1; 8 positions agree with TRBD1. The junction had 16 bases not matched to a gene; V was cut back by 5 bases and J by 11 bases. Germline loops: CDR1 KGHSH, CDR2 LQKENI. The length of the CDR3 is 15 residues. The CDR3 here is CASSSNGQGPGEAFF. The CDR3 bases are TGTGCCAGCTCATCCAACGGACAGGGTCCGGGCGAGGCTTTCTTT.

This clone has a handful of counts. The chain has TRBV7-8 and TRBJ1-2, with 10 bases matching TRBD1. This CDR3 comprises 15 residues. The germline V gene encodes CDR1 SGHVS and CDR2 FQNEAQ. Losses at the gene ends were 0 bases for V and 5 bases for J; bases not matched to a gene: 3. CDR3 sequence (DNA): TGTGCCAGCAGCTTAGCTAGGACAGGGGGATATGGCTACACCTTC. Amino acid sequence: CASSLARTGGYGYTF.

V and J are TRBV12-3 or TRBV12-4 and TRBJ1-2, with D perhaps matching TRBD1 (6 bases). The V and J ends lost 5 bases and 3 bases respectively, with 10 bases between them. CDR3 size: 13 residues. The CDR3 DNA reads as TGTGCCAGCAGTCCACAGGGAGACTATGGCTACACCTTC. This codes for CASSPQGDYGYTF.

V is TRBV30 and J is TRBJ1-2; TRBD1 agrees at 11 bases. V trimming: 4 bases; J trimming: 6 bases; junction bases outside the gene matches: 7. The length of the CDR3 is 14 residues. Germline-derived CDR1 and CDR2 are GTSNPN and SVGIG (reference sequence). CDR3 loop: CAWMWTGGADGYTF. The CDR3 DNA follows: TGTGCCTGGATGTGGACAGGGGGCGCCGATGGCTACACCTTC.

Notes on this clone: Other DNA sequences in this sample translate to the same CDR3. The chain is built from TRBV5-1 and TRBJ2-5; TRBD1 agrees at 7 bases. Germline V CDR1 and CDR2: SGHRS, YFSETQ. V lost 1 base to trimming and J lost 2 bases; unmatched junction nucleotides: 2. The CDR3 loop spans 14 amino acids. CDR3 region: CASSLTGVQETQYF. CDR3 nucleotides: TGCGCCAGCAGCTTGACAGGGGTACAAGAGACCCAGTACTTC.

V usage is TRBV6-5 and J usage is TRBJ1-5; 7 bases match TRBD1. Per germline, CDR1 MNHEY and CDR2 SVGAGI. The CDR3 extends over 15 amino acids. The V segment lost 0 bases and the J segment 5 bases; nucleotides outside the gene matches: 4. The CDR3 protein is CASSYSDREDQPQHF. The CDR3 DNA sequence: TGTGCCAGCAGTTACTCTGACAGGGAGGATCAGCCCCAGCATTTT.

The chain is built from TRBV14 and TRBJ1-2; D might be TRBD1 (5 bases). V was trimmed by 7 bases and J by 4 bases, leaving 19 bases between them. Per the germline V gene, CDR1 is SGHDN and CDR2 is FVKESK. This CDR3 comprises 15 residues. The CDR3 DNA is TGTGCCAGCACCTACGGGAGGGGAATAGGCTATGGCTACACCTTC. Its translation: CASTYGRGIGYGYTF. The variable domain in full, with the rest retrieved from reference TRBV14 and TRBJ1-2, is EAGVTQFPSHSVIEKGQTVTLRCDPISGHDNLYWYRRVMGKEIKFLLHFVKESKQDESGMPNNRFLAERTGGTYSTLKVQPAELEDSGVYFCASTYGRGIGYGYTFGSGTRLTVV.

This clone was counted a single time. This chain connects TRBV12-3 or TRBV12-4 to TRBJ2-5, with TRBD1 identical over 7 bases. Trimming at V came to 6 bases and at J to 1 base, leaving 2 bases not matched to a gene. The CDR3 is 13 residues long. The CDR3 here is CASSRDSQETQYF. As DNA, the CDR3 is TGTGCCAGCAGCCGGGACAGCCAAGAGACCCAGTACTTC.

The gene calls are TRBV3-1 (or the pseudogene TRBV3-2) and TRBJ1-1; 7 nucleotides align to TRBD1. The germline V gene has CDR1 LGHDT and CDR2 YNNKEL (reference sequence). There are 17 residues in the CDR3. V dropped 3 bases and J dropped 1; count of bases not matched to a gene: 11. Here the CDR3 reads CASSHGILGQANTEAFF. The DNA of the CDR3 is TGTGCCAGCAGCCACGGAATTCTCGGACAGGCGAACACTGAAGCTTTCTTT.

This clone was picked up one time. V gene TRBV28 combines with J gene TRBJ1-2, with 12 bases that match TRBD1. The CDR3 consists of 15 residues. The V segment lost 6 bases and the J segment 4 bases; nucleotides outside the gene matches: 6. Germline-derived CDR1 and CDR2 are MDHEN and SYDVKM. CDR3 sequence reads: CASRSGTGGLYGYTF. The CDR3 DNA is TGTGCCAGCAGATCCGGGACAGGGGGCCTCTATGGCTACACCTTC.

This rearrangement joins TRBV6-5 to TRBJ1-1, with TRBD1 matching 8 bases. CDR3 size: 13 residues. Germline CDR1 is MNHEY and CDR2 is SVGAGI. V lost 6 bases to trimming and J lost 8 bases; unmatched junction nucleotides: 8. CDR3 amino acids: CASSVHDRGEAFF. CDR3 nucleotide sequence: TGTGCCAGCAGCGTCCATGACAGGGGAGAAGCTTTCTTT.

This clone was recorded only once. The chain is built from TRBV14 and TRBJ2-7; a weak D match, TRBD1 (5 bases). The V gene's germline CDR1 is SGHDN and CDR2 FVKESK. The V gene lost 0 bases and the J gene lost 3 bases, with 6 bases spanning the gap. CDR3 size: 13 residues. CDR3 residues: CASSQDQGYEQYF. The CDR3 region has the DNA TGTGCCAGCAGCCAAGATCAGGGCTACGAGCAGTACTTC.

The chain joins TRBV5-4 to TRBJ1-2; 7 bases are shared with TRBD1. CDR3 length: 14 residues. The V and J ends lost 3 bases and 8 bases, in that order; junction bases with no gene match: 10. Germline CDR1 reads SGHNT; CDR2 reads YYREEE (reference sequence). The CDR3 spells CASSSTDRPSGYTF. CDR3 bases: TGTGCCAGCAGCTCCACGGACAGGCCGTCGGGCTACACCTTC.

The CDR3 bases are TGTGCCAGCAGCGTAGAGGGACTAAGAGGGGTCACAGATACGCAGTATTTT. This codes for CASSVEGLRGVTDTQYF. The rearrangement joins TRBV9 to TRBJ2-3; 7 bases line up with TRBD2. Looked up from germline, CDR1 is SGDLS and CDR2 is YYNGEE. The CDR3 totals 17 residues. The V gene end was trimmed by 0 bases and the J gene end by 2 bases; junction bases not matched to a gene: 9.

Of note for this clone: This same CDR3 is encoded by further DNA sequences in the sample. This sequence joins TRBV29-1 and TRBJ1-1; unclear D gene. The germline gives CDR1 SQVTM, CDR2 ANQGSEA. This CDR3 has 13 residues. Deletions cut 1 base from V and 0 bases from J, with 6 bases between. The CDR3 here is CSVEGQLNTEAFF. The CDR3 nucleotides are TGCAGCGTTGAAGGGCAGTTGAACACTGAAGCTTTCTTT. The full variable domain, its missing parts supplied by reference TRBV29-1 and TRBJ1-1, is SAVISQKPSRDICQRGTSLTIQCQVDSQVTMMFWYRQQPGQSLTLIATANQGSEATYESGFVIDKFPISRPNLTFSTLTVSNMSPEDSSIYLCSVEGQLNTEAFFGQGTRLTVV.

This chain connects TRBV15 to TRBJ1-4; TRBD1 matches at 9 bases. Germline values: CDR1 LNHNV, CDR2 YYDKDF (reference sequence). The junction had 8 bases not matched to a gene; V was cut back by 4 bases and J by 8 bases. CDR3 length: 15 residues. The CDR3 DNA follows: TGTGCCACCAGCATTGACAGGGGGGACGGCGAAAAACTGTTTTTT. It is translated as CATSIDRGDGEKLFF.

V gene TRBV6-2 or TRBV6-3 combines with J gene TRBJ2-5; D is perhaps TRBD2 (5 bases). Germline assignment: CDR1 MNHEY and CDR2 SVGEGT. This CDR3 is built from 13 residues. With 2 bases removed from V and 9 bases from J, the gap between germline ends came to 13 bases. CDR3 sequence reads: CASSYNPRGPQYF. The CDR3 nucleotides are TGTGCCAGCAGTTACAATCCTCGCGGGCCCCAGTACTTC.

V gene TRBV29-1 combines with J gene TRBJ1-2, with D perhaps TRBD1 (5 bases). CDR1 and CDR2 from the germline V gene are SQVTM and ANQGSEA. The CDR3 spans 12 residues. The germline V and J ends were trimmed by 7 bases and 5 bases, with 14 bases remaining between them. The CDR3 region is CSDTREGYGYTF. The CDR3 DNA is TGCAGCGACACCAGGGAAGGATATGGCTACACCTTC.

Here the CDR3 reads CATATGSSGNTIYF. DNA for the CDR3: TGTGCCACGGCGACAGGTTCTTCTGGAAACACCATATATTTT. The chain combines TRBV10-3 with TRBJ1-3; possible D gene TRBD1, 6 bases. Germline loops: CDR1 ENHRY, CDR2 SYGVKD. V lost 10 bases and J 1 base, leaving 14 bases between the germline ends. CDR3 length: 14 amino acids.

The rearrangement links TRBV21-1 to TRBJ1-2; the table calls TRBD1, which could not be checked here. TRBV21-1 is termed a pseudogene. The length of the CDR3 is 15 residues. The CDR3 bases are TGTGCCAGCAGCAAAGTTAGGTGTCTGTGGGGCGGCTACACCTTC. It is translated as CASSKVRCLWGGYTF.

The CDR3 reads CASSVLSYDSPLHF. CDR3 in DNA: TGCGCCAGCAGCGTCTTGAGCTACGATTCACCCCTCCACTTT. J is TRBJ1-6 and V is TRBV5-1; D is unresolved. V lost 4 bases and J lost 8, with 13 bases in between. The germline CDR1 and CDR2 sequences are SGHRS and YFSETQ. This CDR3 comprises 14 residues.